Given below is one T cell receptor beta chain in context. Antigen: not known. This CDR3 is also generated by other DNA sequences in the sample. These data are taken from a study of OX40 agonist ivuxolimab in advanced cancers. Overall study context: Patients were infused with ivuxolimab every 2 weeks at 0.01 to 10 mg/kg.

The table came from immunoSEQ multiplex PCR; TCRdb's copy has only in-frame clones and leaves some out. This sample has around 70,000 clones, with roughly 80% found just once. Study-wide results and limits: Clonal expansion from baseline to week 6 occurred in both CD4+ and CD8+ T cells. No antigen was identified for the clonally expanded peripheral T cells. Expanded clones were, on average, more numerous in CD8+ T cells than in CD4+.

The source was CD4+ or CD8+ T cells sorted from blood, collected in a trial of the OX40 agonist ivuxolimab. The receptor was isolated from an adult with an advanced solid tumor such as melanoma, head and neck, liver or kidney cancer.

The CDR3 region has the DNA TGTGCCAGCAGTGACTCGAGGTGTCAGGTTGGGGTGGGTAGCAATCAGCCCCAGCATTTT. This encodes CASSDSRCQVGVGSNQPQHF. The chain couples TRBV6-4 to TRBJ1-5; D call uncertain. The CDR3 is 20 residues long. V lost 0 bases to trimming and J lost 0 bases, with 21 bases between them. Looked up from germline, CDR1 is MRHNA and CDR2 is SNTAGT.